These 8 T cell receptor beta chains were sequenced from one sample in a study of OX40 agonist ivuxolimab in advanced cancers. Profiled with immunoSEQ multiplex PCR; TCRdb holds only in-frame clones, not every one. The top ten clones hold 20% of a sample with about 77,000 clones, approximately 95% of them seen once. Source: CD4+ or CD8+ T cells sorted from blood, taken in a trial of the OX40 agonist ivuxolimab. The receptors originated from an adult with an advanced solid tumor such as melanoma, head and neck, liver or kidney cancer.

This chain links TRBV2 with TRBJ1-2; 10 bases are a match to TRBD1. With 7 bases clipped from V and 8 bases from J, the junction kept 13 bases outside the gene matches. CDR1 and CDR2 (germline): SNHLY, FYNNEI. This CDR3 region has 15 residues. The CDR3 reads CASIDSGQGFLGYTF. The CDR3 DNA is TGTGCCAGCATAGATTCGGGACAGGGGTTCTTGGGCTACACCTTC. The complete variable domain, with remaining parts taken from reference TRBV2 and TRBJ1-2, reads EPEVTQTPSHQVTQMGQEVILRCVPISNHLYFYWYRQILGQKVEFLVSFYNNEISEKSEIFDDQFSVERPDGSNFTLKIRSTKLEDSAMYFCASIDSGQGFLGYTFGSGTRLTVV.

This chain joins TRBV4-1 and TRBJ2-2; 7 positions agree with TRBD1. The V gene's germline CDR1 is MGHRA and CDR2 YSYEKL. The CDR3 consists of 16 residues. V trimming: 4 bases; J trimming: 2 bases; junction bases outside the gene matches: 7. CDR3 sequence reads: CASSLLGQDNTGELFF. In DNA, the CDR3 is TGCGCCAGCAGCCTACTAGGACAGGACAACACCGGGGAGCTGTTTTTT.

This chain uses TRBV12-5 with TRBJ2-7; no firm D call. The CDR3 contains 11 residues. With 6 bases removed from V and 4 bases from J, the gap between germline ends came to 7 bases. CDR1 is LGHNT and CDR2 is FRNRAP in the germline V gene. The CDR3 reads CASGHGYEQYF. CDR3 DNA sequence: TGTGCTAGTGGCCACGGGTACGAGCAGTACTTC.

This rearrangement joins TRBV27 to TRBJ1-1; 7 bases match TRBD1. V lost 5 bases, J lost 3 bases, and 9 bases stayed unmatched. Germline-derived CDR1 and CDR2 are MNHEY and SMNVEV (reference sequence). This CDR3 is built from 15 residues. This CDR3 reads CASSPLTGSDTEAFF. DNA of the CDR3: TGTGCCAGCAGTCCTTTGACAGGGTCGGACACTGAAGCTTTCTTT.

This sequence joins TRBV27 and TRBJ2-3, with D perhaps being TRBD1 or TRBD2 (6 bases each). Germline CDR1 MNHEY, CDR2 SMNVEV (reference sequence). CDR3 length: 17 amino acids. Trimming cost V 0 bases and J 4 bases, with 17 bases left between them. The CDR3 DNA reads as TGTGCCAGCAGTTTATCCGGACACCAACGGGGGCCAGATACGCAGTATTTT. This sequence encodes CASSLSGHQRGPDTQYF.

The chain has TRBV13 and TRBJ2-7; no firm D call. V was trimmed by 0 bases and J by 2 bases, leaving 11 bases between them. Germline V lookup: CDR1 PRHDT, CDR2 FYEKMQ (reference sequence). The CDR3 loop spans 15 amino acids. The CDR3 region has the DNA TGTGCCAGCAGCTTAGGGACGTCCCCTACCTACGAGCAGTACTTC. Translation gives CASSLGTSPTYEQYF.

This clone appeared a single time. This chain joins TRBV30 and TRBJ2-7; TRBD1 matches 9 bases. There are 13 residues in the CDR3. Losses at the gene ends were 2 bases for V and 3 bases for J; bases not matched to a gene: 2. In germline, CDR1 is GTSNPN, CDR2 SVGIG (reference sequence). The CDR3 DNA reads TGTGCCTGGAGTTGGGACAGGGACTACGAGCAGTACTTC. It yields the protein CAWSWDRDYEQYF.

This clone was detected only a few times. This chain connects TRBV7-2 to TRBJ2-7; the D gene is possibly TRBD1 (5 bases). Trimming pared 2 bases from V and 5 bases from J, leaving 10 bases between. The CDR3 has 13 amino acids. The germline CDR1 and CDR2 sequences are SGHTA and FQGNSA. The CDR3 sequence is CASSLTGTHEQYF. CDR3 DNA sequence: TGTGCCAGCAGCTTAACAGGAACCCACGAGCAGTACTTC.